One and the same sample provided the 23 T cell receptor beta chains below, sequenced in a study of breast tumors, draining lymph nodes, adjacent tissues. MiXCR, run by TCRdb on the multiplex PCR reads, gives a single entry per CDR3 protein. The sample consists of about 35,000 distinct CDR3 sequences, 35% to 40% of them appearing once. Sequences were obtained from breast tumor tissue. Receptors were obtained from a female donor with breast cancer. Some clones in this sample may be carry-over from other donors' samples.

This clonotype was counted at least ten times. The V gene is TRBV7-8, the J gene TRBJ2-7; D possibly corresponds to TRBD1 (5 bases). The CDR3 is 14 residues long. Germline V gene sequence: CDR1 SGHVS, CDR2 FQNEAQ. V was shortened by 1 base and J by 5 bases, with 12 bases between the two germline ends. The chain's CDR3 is CASSLVGRLDEQYF. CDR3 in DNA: TGTGCCAGCAGCTTAGTGGGGCGCTTAGACGAGCAGTACTTC.

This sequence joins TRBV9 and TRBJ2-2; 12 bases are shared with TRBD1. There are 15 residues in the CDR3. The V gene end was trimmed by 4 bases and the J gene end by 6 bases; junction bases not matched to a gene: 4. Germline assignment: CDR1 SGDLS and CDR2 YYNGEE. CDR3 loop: CASSSGQGAPGELFF. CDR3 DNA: TGTGCCAGCAGCTCGGGACAGGGGGCCCCCGGGGAGCTGTTTTTT.

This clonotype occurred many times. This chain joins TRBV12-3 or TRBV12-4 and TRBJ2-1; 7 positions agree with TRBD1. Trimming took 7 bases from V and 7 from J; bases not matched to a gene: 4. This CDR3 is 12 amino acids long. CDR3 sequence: CASTDRENEQFF. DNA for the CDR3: TGTGCCAGCACCGACAGGGAGAATGAGCAGTTCTTC.

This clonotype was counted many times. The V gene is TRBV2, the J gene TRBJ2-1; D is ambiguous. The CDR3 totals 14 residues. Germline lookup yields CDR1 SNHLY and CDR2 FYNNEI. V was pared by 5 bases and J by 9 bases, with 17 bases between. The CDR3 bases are TGTGCCAGCAGTACCTTAAACTCCGCTCGTGAGCAGTTCTTC. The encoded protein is CASSTLNSAREQFF.

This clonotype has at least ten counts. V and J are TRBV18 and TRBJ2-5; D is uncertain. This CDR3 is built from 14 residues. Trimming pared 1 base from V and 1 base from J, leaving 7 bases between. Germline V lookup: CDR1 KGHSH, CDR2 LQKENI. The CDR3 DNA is TGTGCCAGCTCACCACGCCCGATCCAAGAGACCCAGTACTTC. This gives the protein CASSPRPIQETQYF.

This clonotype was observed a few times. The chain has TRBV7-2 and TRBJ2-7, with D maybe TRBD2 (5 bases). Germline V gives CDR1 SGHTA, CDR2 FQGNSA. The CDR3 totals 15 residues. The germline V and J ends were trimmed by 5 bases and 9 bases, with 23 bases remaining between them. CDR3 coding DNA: TGTGCCAGCAGCACAGTAGGGCTAGCCTCGAACATGCAGTACTTC. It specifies CASSTVGLASNMQYF.

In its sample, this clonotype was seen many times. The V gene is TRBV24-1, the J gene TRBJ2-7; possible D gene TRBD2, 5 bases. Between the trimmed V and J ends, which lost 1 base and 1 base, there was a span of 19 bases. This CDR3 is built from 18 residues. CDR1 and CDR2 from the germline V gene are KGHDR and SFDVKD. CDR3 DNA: TGTGCCACCAGTGATTTACCCCGACTACGAAGAGGGTCCTACGAGCAGTACTTC. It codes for CATSDLPRLRRGSYEQYF.

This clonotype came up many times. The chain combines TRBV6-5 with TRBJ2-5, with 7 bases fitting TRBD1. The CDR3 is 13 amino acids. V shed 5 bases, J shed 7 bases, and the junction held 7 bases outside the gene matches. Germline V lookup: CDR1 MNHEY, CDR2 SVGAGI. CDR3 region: CASSPRQGGTQYF. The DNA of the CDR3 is TGTGCCAGCAGTCCCAGACAGGGCGGGACCCAGTACTTC.

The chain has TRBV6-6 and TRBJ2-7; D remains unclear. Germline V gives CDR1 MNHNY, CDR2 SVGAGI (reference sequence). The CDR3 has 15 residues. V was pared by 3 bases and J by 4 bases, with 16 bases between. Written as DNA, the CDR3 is TGTGCCAGCAGTTATTCCCCACCACAGAGATACGAGCAGTACTTC. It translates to CASSYSPPQRYEQYF.

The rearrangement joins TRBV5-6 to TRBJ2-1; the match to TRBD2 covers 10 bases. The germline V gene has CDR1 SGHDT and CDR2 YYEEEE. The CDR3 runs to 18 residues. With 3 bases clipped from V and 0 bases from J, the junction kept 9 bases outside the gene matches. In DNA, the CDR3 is TGTGCCAGCAGCTCGAGCGGGAGGGCCTTTGGCTCCTACAATGAGCAGTTCTTC. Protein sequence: CASSSSGRAFGSYNEQFF. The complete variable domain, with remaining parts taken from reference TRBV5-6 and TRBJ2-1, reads DAGVTQSPTHLIKTRGQQVTLRCSPKSGHDTVSWYQQALGQGPQFIFQYYEEEERQRGNFPDRFSGHQFPNYSSELNVNALLLGDSALYLCASSSSGRAFGSYNEQFFGPGTRLTVL.

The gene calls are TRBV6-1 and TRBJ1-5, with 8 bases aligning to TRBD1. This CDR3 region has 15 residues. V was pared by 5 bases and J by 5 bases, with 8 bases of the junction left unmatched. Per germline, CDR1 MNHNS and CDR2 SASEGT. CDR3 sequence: CASSLAGTGHQPQHF. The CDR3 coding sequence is TGTGCCAGCAGTCTCGCCGGGACAGGACATCAGCCCCAGCATTTT.

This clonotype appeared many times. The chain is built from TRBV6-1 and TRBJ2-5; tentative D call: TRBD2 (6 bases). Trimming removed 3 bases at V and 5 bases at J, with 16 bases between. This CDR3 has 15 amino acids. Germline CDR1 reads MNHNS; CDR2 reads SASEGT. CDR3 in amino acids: CASSDGGFRRETQYF. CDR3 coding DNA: TGTGCCAGCAGTGATGGGGGGTTTAGACGGGAGACCCAGTACTTC.

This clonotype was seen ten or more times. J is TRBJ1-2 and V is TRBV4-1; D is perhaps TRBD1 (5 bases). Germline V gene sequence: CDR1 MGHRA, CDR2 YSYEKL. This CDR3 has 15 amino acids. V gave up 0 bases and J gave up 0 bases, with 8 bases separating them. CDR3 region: CASSQERGANYGYTF. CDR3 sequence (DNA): TGCGCCAGCAGCCAAGAACGGGGGGCTAACTATGGCTACACCTTC.

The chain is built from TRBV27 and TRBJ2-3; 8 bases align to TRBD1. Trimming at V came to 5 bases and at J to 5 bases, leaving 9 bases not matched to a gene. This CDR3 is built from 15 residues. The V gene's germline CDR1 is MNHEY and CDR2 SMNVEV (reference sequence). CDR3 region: CASSLNPGGVDTQYF. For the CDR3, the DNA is TGTGCCAGCAGTCTAAACCCAGGGGGCGTAGATACGCAGTATTTT.

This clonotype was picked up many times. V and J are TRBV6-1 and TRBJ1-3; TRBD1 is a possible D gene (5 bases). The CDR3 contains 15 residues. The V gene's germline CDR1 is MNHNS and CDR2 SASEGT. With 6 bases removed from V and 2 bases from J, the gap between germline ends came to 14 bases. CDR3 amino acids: CASRDRDLAGNTIYF. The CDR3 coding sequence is TGTGCCAGCAGGGACCGGGACCTCGCTGGAAACACCATATATTTT.

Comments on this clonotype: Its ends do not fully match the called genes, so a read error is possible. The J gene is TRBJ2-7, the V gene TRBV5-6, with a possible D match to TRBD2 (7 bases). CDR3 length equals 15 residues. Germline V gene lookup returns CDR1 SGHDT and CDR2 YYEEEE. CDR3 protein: CASSWGGRVSYVQYF. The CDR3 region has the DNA TGTGCCAGCAGCTGGGGGGGCCGGGTCTCCTACGTGCAGTACTTC.

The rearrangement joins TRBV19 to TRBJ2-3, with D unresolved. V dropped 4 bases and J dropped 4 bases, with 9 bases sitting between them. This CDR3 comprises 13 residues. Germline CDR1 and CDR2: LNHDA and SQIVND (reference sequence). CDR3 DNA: TGTGCCAGTAGTAGCGATACAGCAGATACGCAGTATTTT. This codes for CASSSDTADTQYF.

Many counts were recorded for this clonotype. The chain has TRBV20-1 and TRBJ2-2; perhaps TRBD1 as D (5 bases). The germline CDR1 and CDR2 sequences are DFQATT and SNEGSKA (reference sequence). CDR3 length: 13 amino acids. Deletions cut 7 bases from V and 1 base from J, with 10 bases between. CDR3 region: CSGLTVNTGELFF. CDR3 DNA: TGCAGTGGGTTGACAGTGAACACCGGGGAGCTGTTTTTT.

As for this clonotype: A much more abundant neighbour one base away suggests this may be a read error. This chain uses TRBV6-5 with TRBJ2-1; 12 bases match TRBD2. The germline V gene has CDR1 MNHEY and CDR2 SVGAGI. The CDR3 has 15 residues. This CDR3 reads CASSPSGRAVNEQSF. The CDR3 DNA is TGTGCCAGCAGCCCTAGCGGGAGGGCCGTGAATGAGCAGTCCTTC.

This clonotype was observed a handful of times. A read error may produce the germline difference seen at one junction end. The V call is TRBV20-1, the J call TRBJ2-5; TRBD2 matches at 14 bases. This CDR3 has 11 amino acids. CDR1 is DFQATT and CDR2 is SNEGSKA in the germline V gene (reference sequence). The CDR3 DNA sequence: TGCAGTGCTGGGACTAGCGGGAGTGGGAACTTC. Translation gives CSAGTSGSGNF.

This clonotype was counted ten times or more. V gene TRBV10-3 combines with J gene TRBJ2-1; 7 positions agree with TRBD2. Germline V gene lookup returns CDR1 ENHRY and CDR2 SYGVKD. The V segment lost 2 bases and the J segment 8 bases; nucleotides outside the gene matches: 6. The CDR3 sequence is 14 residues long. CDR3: CAISEGGRGDEQFF. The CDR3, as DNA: TGTGCCATCAGTGAGGGGGGGAGGGGCGATGAGCAGTTCTTC.

For the CDR3, the DNA is TGTGCCAGCTCCCAGTCAGAAGAGACCCAGTACTTC. It translates to CASSQSEETQYF. The V and J genes are TRBV18 and TRBJ2-5; D is unclear. Germline V lookup: CDR1 KGHSH, CDR2 LQKENI. CDR3 length equals 12 residues. The V gene lost 6 bases and the J gene lost 3 bases, with 8 bases spanning the gap.

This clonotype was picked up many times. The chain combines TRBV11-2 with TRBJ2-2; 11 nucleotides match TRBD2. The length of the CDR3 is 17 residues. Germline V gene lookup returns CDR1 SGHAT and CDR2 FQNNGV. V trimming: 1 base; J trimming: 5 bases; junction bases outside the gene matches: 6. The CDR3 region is CASSLGASGRSTGELFF. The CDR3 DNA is TGTGCCAGCAGCTTAGGGGCTAGCGGGAGGTCTACCGGGGAGCTGTTTTTT. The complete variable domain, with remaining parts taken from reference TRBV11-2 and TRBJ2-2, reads EAGVAQSPRYKIIEKRQSVAFWCNPISGHATLYWYQQILGQGPKLLIQFQNNGVVDDSQLPKDRFSAERLKGVDSTLKIQPAKLEDSAVYLCASSLGASGRSTGELFFGEGSRLTVL.